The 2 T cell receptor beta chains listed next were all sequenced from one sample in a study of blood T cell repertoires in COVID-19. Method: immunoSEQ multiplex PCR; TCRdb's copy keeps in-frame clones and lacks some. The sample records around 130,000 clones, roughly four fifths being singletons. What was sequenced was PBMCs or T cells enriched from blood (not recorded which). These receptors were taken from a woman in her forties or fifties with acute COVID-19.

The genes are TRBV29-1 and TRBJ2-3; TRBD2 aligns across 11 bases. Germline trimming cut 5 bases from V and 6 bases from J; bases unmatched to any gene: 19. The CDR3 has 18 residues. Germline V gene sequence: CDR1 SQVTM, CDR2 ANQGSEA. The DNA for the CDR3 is TGCAGCGTTTCAGGGCTTCCCCTCAAGACTAGCGGGACGGATACGCAGTATTTT. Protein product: CSVSGLPLKTSGTDTQYF.

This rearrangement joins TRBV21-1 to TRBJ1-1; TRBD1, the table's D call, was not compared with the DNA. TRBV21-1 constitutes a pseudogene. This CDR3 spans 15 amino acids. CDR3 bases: TGTGCCAGCCCGCGGACAGGGGCCGAGAACACTGAAGCTTTCTTT. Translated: CASPRTGAENTEAFF.